This TCR beta chain was sequenced in a study of T-cell reconstitution after alpha-beta-depleted transplantation in children. This clonotype was picked up many times. Trimming left V 6 bases short and J 5 bases short, with 8 bases between. CDR1 and CDR2 from the germline V gene are SGHTA and FQGTGA. The CDR3 spans 12 residues. Unique molecular identifiers tagged the TCRbeta library. TCRdb recomputed calls from the PCR reads with MiXCR, one row per CDR3 protein. The profile shows about 610,000 distinct CDR3 sequences, about 10% of them singletons. The V and J genes are TRBV7-3 and TRBJ2-1, with D unresolved. The source is a human donor who donated a stem cell graft to a child with acute myeloid leukemia. The material was PBMCs from the stem cell graft donor, obtained from the stem cell graft. CDR3 in DNA: TGTGCCAGCAGTGGGTTTGACAATGAGCAGTTCTTC. Translation: CASSGFDNEQFF. The complete variable domain, with remaining parts taken from reference TRBV7-3 and TRBJ2-1, reads GAGVSQTPSNKVTEKGKYVELRCDPISGHTALYWYRQSLGQGPEFLIYFQGTGAADDSGLPNDRFFAVRPEGSVSTLKIQRTERGDSAVYLCASSGFDNEQFFGPGTRLTVL.